Listed here are 18 T cell receptor beta chains from one sample, sequenced in a study of cytomegalovirus exposure and HLA in healthy donors. It was with 60 Vbeta and 13 Jbeta primers that the PCR ran. The method was immunoSEQ multiplex PCR; TCRdb's version includes in-frame clones alone and lacks a portion of them. The table includes approximately 150,000 clones, roughly 85% detected once. The sample consisted of PBMCs. The source of these receptors is a woman aged 30 to 39 in good health and CMV-seronegative.

The chain is built from TRBV5-1 and TRBJ2-1, with 8 bases that match TRBD1. The germline gives CDR1 SGHRS, CDR2 YFSETQ. J was trimmed by 8 bases and V by 4 bases; bases with no gene match: 8. CDR3 length equals 14 residues. CDR3 loop: CASSQTGQGDEQFF. CDR3 coding DNA: TGCGCCAGCAGCCAAACCGGACAGGGCGATGAGCAGTTCTTC. Combining the CDR3 with reference TRBV5-1 and TRBJ2-1 gives the whole variable domain KAGVTQTPRYLIKTRGQQVTLSCSPISGHRSVSWYQQTPGQGLQFLFEYFSETQRNKGNFPGRFSGRQFSNSRSEMNVSTLELGDSALYLCASSQTGQGDEQFFGPGTRLTVL.

This CDR3 is CASSPSLQYGYTF. CDR3 nucleotides: TGTGCCAGCAGTCCCAGCTTACAGTATGGCTACACCTTC. This chain connects TRBV6-5 to TRBJ1-2; D is unresolved. Germline V lookup: CDR1 MNHEY, CDR2 SVGAGI. V gave up 5 bases and J gave up 5 bases, with 12 bases separating them. This CDR3 comprises 13 residues.

The chain couples TRBV5-6 to TRBJ2-2; 8 bases are shared with TRBD1. V lost 0 bases to trimming and J lost 2 bases; unmatched junction nucleotides: 9. Germline assignment: CDR1 SGHDT and CDR2 YYEEEE. This CDR3 comprises 18 residues. CDR3: CASSLGDRRLSNTGELFF. The CDR3 region has the DNA TGTGCCAGCAGCTTGGGGGACAGGAGGCTTTCAAACACCGGGGAGCTGTTTTTT.

V is TRBV9 and J is TRBJ2-3; D may be TRBD2 (6 bases). V lost 6 bases and J 0 bases, leaving 11 bases between the germline ends. The CDR3 consists of 14 residues. Per germline, CDR1 SGDLS and CDR2 YYNGEE. The chain's CDR3 is CASTPGRSTDTQYF. CDR3 nucleotide sequence: TGTGCCAGCACCCCAGGGAGGAGCACAGATACGCAGTATTTT.

The CDR3 sequence: CASSIGSGRLSSYNEQFF. In DNA, the CDR3 is TGTGCCAGTAGTATAGGTAGCGGGAGATTGAGCTCCTACAATGAGCAGTTCTTC. The gene calls are TRBV19 and TRBJ2-1, with 9 positions matching TRBD2. The CDR3 extends over 18 amino acids. V gave up 1 base and J gave up 0 bases; unmatched junction bases: 7. Germline lookup yields CDR1 LNHDA and CDR2 SQIVND (reference sequence).

V gene TRBV7-9 combines with J gene TRBJ2-7, with D tentatively TRBD1 (5 bases). Trimming shortened V by 2 bases and J by 0 bases, and 11 bases separated the two germline ends. Per germline, CDR1 SEHNR and CDR2 FQNEAQ (reference sequence). The CDR3 spans 15 residues. The CDR3 region is CASSLREGASYEQYF. DNA of the CDR3: TGTGCCAGCAGCTTAAGGGAAGGGGCCTCCTACGAGCAGTACTTC.

This clone was found once. The gene calls are TRBV6-5 and TRBJ2-3; a weak D match, TRBD2 (7 bases). Trimming stripped 6 bases from V and 0 bases from J, with 13 bases between. The CDR3 extends over 15 amino acids. In germline, CDR1 is MNHEY, CDR2 SVGAGI. In nucleotides, the CDR3 is TGTGCCAGCAGAAGGGGGGGATTCAGCACAGATACGCAGTATTTT. Encoded protein: CASRRGGFSTDTQYF.

CDR3 nucleotide sequence: TGTGCCAGTCCGAGAGACACGGGATTCTACGAGCAGTACTTC. It encodes CASPRDTGFYEQYF. The chain combines TRBV6-1 with TRBJ2-5; the D gene is possibly TRBD2 (5 bases). With the DNA end fitting TRBJ2-7 better, the J assignment may be wrong. Germline-derived CDR1 and CDR2 are MNHNS and SASEGT. The CDR3 sequence is 14 residues long.

The V and J genes are TRBV6-1 and TRBJ2-7; D not resolved. V lost 5 bases and J 6 bases, leaving 14 bases between the germline ends. CDR3 size: 13 residues. Per germline, CDR1 MNHNS and CDR2 SASEGT. The chain's CDR3 is CASSSTRSSEQYF. The CDR3 nucleotides read TGTGCCAGCAGTAGTACACGGTCTAGCGAGCAGTACTTC.

The rearrangement joins TRBV28 to TRBJ2-2; 9 positions match TRBD1. CDR3 length: 16 residues. Trimming cost V 8 bases and J 1 base; bases outside gene matches: 8. CDR1 MDHEN and CDR2 SYDVKM come from the germline V gene. The CDR3 spells CASGSSGQGNTGELFF. Written as DNA, the CDR3 is TGTGCCAGCGGGTCATCGGGACAGGGGAACACCGGGGAGCTGTTTTTT.

The chain employs TRBV7-6 and TRBJ2-7; 7 bases map to TRBD2. CDR3 length: 14 residues. CDR1 and CDR2 from the germline V gene are SGHVS and FNYEAQ. V lost 7 bases and J lost 6; bases outside the gene matches: 12. The CDR3 region has the DNA TGTGCCAGCACTCTCGGGGGAGGGCCCTTCGAGCAGTACTTC. Translated, it gives CASTLGGGPFEQYF.

This clone was seen a few times. The genes are TRBV30 and TRBJ1-4, with 9 bases fitting TRBD1. The V segment lost 3 bases and the J segment 7 bases; nucleotides outside the gene matches: 6. The germline CDR1 and CDR2 sequences are GTSNPN and SVGIG (reference sequence). This CDR3 has 14 residues. The CDR3 DNA sequence: TGTGCCTGGAGCCCCGGGACAGGGCGTGAAAAACTGTTTTTT. Residues: CAWSPGTGREKLFF.

This clone was counted only a few times. This chain connects TRBV9 to TRBJ2-5; 12 nucleotides align to TRBD2. The J call is uncertain, as TRBJ2-7 better fits the DNA end. The CDR3 spans 17 residues. Germline values: CDR1 SGDLS, CDR2 YYNGEE. This CDR3 reads CASSVGTSGKGSYEQYF. The DNA for the CDR3 is TGTGCCAGCAGCGTAGGGACTAGCGGGAAGGGTTCCTACGAGCAGTACTTC.

This chain links TRBV7-9 with TRBJ1-1, with D possibly matching TRBD1 (6 bases). Per the germline V gene, CDR1 is SEHNR and CDR2 is FQNEAQ (reference sequence). The CDR3 spans 17 residues. V lost 1 base, J lost 3 bases, and 18 bases lay in between. Here the CDR3 DNA reads TGTGCCAGCAGCTTAGGTTCACAGGGTCTTCTGGACACTGAAGCTTTCTTT. This sequence encodes CASSLGSQGLLDTEAFF.

J is TRBJ2-3 and V is TRBV10-3; TRBD2 matches 12 bases. Unmatched junction bases numbered 12, after V lost 8 bases and J lost 0 bases. The germline gives CDR1 ENHRY, CDR2 SYGVKD. The length of the CDR3 is 18 residues. The CDR3 DNA reads TGTGCCATCCGGGGGCTAGCGGGAGGGAAAGCTAGCACAGATACGCAGTATTTT. The encoded protein is CAIRGLAGGKASTDTQYF.

This chain connects TRBV6-1 to TRBJ1-6; unclear D gene. Deletions cut 2 bases from V and 3 bases from J, with 5 bases between. The CDR3 is made up of 14 amino acids. Germline V CDR1 and CDR2: MNHNS, SASEGT. In nucleotides, the CDR3 is TGTGCCAGCAGTGAAATGAGCTATAATTCACCCCTCCACTTT. As protein: CASSEMSYNSPLHF.

The rearrangement joins TRBV4-3 to TRBJ2-7; TRBD2 might be the D (5 bases). The CDR3 has 14 amino acids. Deletions cut 1 base from V and 3 bases from J, with 10 bases between. Per the germline V gene, CDR1 is LGHNA and CDR2 is YSLEER. In nucleotides, the CDR3 is TGCGCCAGCAGCCAAGCAGCGGAGAGCTACGAGCAGTACTTC. It yields the protein CASSQAAESYEQYF.

Only one count was recorded for this clone. The rearrangement joins TRBV28 to TRBJ2-7; 7 nucleotides align to TRBD2. V dropped 6 bases and J dropped 9; count of bases not matched to a gene: 17. From germline, CDR1 is MDHEN and CDR2 SYDVKM. The CDR3 has 15 amino acids. The CDR3 coding sequence is TGTGCCAGCAGCGCCACGGGGGAGGGCCGAGGCGCGCAGTACTTC. As protein: CASSATGEGRGAQYF. The full variable domain, in which reference TRBV28 and TRBJ2-7 provide the parts outside the CDR3, is DVKVTQSSRYLVKRTGEKVFLECVQDMDHENMFWYRQDPGLGLRLIYFSYDVKMKEKGDIPEGYSVSREKKERFSLILESASTNQTSMYLCASSATGEGRGAQYFGPGTRLTVT.